These 26 T cell receptor beta chains originate from one sample sequenced in a study of T cell repertoires in cytomegalovirus infection. Antigens for these TCRs are unknown. TCRdb independently ran MiXCR on the reads; one entry per CDR3 protein. This table has roughly 920,000 distinct CDR3 sequences, more than 25% appearing once. The specimen comprised cultured CD8+ T cells from PBMCs, sampled from culture after CMV antigen stimulation. All receptors derive from a human donor in good health (CMV status not recorded). Some clones in this sample may be carry-over from other donors' samples.

The table lists this clonotype with many counts. The rearrangement links TRBV4-2 to TRBJ2-1; D gene uncertain. V was clipped by 1 base and J by 6 bases, with 7 bases between them. The CDR3 runs to 13 residues. Germline CDR1 reads LGHNA; CDR2 reads YNFKEQ. CDR3 protein: CASSQGFSNEQFF. DNA of the CDR3: TGTGCCAGCAGCCAAGGGTTTAGCAATGAGCAGTTCTTC.

The gene calls are TRBV12-3 or TRBV12-4 and TRBJ2-5; D may be TRBD1 (5 bases). Trimming removed 6 bases from V and 4 bases from J, with 9 bases in between. The CDR3 loop spans 12 amino acids. CDR3 sequence reads: CASSADRETQYF. In DNA form, the CDR3 reads TGTGCCAGCAGCGCAGACAGAGAGACCCAGTACTTC.

This chain connects TRBV12-3 or TRBV12-4 to TRBJ1-6; 10 bases match TRBD1. After removal of 4 bases from V and 14 bases from J, the junction contained 11 bases not matched to a gene. CDR3 length equals 15 residues. CDR3 nucleotides: TGTGCCAGCAGTTATGGGACAGGGGCCCCCAAGACCCTCCACTTT. It translates to CASSYGTGAPKTLHF.

The V gene is TRBV12-5, the J gene TRBJ2-5; 9 bases line up with TRBD1. The trim removed 7 bases at V and 5 bases at J, leaving 5 bases unmatched. The length of the CDR3 is 13 residues. Germline V gives CDR1 LGHNT, CDR2 FRNRAP. The DNA of the CDR3 is TGTGCTAGTGCGACAGGGGGGCAGGAGACCCAGTACTTC. It translates to CASATGGQETQYF.

The chain is built from TRBV12-3 or TRBV12-4 and TRBJ2-6; 8 bases line up with TRBD2. The CDR3 totals 18 residues. V dropped 3 bases and J dropped 0; count of bases not matched to a gene: 7. For the CDR3, the DNA is TGTGCCAGCAGTTTCGAAACTAGCGGTTACTCTGGGGCCAACGTCCTGACTTTC. It codes for CASSFETSGYSGANVLTF.

V and J are TRBV9 and TRBJ1-1; 9 bases fit TRBD1. J lost 4 bases, V lost 3 bases, and 7 bases had no gene match. In germline, CDR1 is SGDLS, CDR2 YYNGEE. CDR3 length equals 15 residues. The CDR3 nucleotides are TGTGCCAGCAGCGAGGGGGACAGGGCTGTCACTGAAGCTTTCTTT. Translated, it gives CASSEGDRAVTEAFF. Based on the CDR3 plus reference TRBV9 and TRBJ1-1, the full variable domain is DSGVTQTPKHLITATGQRVTLRCSPRSGDLSVYWYQQSLDQGLQFLIQYYNGEERAKGNILERFSAQQFPDLHSELNLSSLELGDSALYFCASSEGDRAVTEAFFGQGTRLTVV.

Comments on this clonotype: Just one base apart from a much larger clone, this may be a read error. The chain links TRBV7-6 to TRBJ2-1; 7 bases agree with TRBD2. There are 17 residues in the CDR3. Germline lookup yields CDR1 SGHVS and CDR2 FNYEAQ. V trimming: 5 bases; J trimming: 5 bases; junction bases outside the gene matches: 15. CDR3 sequence reads: CASSPLGGGGSNNEQFF. The CDR3 DNA reads as TGTGCCAGCAGCCCTCTGGGTGGGGGGGGTTCCAACAATGAGCAGTTCTTC.

The chain has TRBV9 and TRBJ2-5, with D uncertain. V lost 0 bases and J 5 bases, leaving 8 bases between the germline ends. The CDR3 is 13 residues long. The germline gives CDR1 SGDLS, CDR2 YYNGEE. The CDR3 coding sequence is TGTGCCAGCAGCGTAGCGGGCCATGAGACCCAGTACTTC. Its protein is CASSVAGHETQYF.

This chain connects TRBV9 to TRBJ2-3; TRBD2 is a possible D gene (6 bases). Germline V gives CDR1 SGDLS, CDR2 YYNGEE. V was cut by 3 bases and J by 4 bases, with 15 bases left in between. This CDR3 has 15 amino acids. The CDR3 is CASSDPGTWADTQYF. Written as DNA, the CDR3 is TGTGCCAGCAGCGATCCAGGGACTTGGGCAGATACGCAGTATTTT. The whole variable domain, filled in from reference TRBV9 and TRBJ2-3, reads DSGVTQTPKHLITATGQRVTLRCSPRSGDLSVYWYQQSLDQGLQFLIQYYNGEERAKGNILERFSAQQFPDLHSELNLSSLELGDSALYFCASSDPGTWADTQYFGPGTRLTVL.

This clonotype was seen a few times. CDR3: CASSLEHYGGVGTEAFF. CDR3 coding DNA: TGTGCCAGCAGTTTAGAACACTACGGGGGAGTGGGGACTGAAGCTTTCTTT. The chain carries TRBV12-3 or TRBV12-4 and TRBJ1-1, with a possible D match to TRBD1 (5 bases). The V end lost 1 base, the J end lost 5 bases, and 20 bases lay between the germline ends. CDR3 length: 17 amino acids.

The sample holds one count of this clonotype. This may come from a read error, since a much larger clone is one base off. The chain uses TRBV11-2 and TRBJ2-3; 10 nucleotides match TRBD2. J was trimmed by 3 bases and V by 1 base; bases with no gene match: 7. The CDR3 is 17 amino acids. Germline lookup yields CDR1 SGHAT and CDR2 FQNNGV. DNA for the CDR3: TGTGCCAGCAGCTTAGCACTCAGCGGGGGGGGGACAGATACGCAGTATTTT. It encodes CASSLALSGGGTDTQYF. The full variable domain, rest sourced from reference TRBV11-2 and TRBJ2-3, is EAGVAQSPRYKIIEKRQSVAFWCNPISGHATLYWYQQILGQGPKLLIQFQNNGVVDDSQLPKDRFSAERLKGVDSTLKIQPAKLEDSAVYLCASSLALSGGGTDTQYFGPGTRLTVL.

The V gene is TRBV7-8, the J gene TRBJ2-2; 9 bases match TRBD2. The length of the CDR3 is 15 residues. Per the germline V gene, CDR1 is SGHVS and CDR2 is FQNEAQ. V lost 2 bases, J lost 5 bases, and 3 bases stayed unmatched. Here the CDR3 reads CASSLKRGVTGELFF. Written as DNA, the CDR3 is TGTGCCAGCAGCTTAAAGCGGGGGGTAACCGGGGAGCTGTTTTTT. The full variable domain, in which reference TRBV7-8 and TRBJ2-2 provide the parts outside the CDR3, is GAGVSQSPRYKVAKRGQDVALRCDPISGHVSLFWYQQALGQGPEFLTYFQNEAQLDKSGLPSDRFFAERPEGSVSTLKIQRTQQEDSAVYLCASSLKRGVTGELFFGEGSRLTVL.

The gene calls are TRBV11-2 and TRBJ1-1; no definite D call. CDR3 length equals 14 residues. V lost 7 bases and J lost 3, with 15 bases in between. Per the germline V gene, CDR1 is SGHAT and CDR2 is FQNNGV. DNA of the CDR3: TGTGCCAGCAACCCTTACCCTCCGGACACTGAAGCTTTCTTT. Its protein is CASNPYPPDTEAFF.

This clonotype was seen more than once but under ten times. This chain's CDR3 is CASGLPGAVDTQYF. The CDR3 DNA reads as TGTGCTAGTGGTCTCCCGGGGGCGGTAGATACGCAGTATTTT. The chain has TRBV12-5 and TRBJ2-3, with D perhaps being TRBD1 or TRBD2 (6 bases each). Germline V CDR1 and CDR2: LGHNT, FRNRAP. Trimming stripped 5 bases from V and 5 bases from J, with 14 bases between. The CDR3 is 14 residues long. The complete variable domain, with remaining parts taken from reference TRBV12-5 and TRBJ2-3, reads DARVTQTPRHKVTEMGQEVTMRCQPILGHNTVFWYRQTMMQGLELLAYFRNRAPLDDSGMPKDRFSAEMPDATLATLKIQPSEPRDSAVYFCASGLPGAVDTQYFGPGTRLTVL.

The V gene is TRBV2, the J gene TRBJ2-1; D is unresolved. V was pared by 2 bases and J by 1 base, with 9 bases between. Germline CDR1 SNHLY, CDR2 FYNNEI. This CDR3 contains 15 residues. The CDR3 here is CASSEQTRSYNEQFF. The CDR3 nucleotides read TGTGCCAGCAGTGAACAGACCCGTTCCTACAATGAGCAGTTCTTC.

The rearrangement uses TRBV10-3 and TRBJ2-1, with 10 nucleotides matching TRBD1. Germline V gene lookup returns CDR1 ENHRY and CDR2 SYGVKD. The junction had 2 bases not matched to a gene; V was cut back by 0 bases and J by 3 bases. The CDR3 contains 16 residues. CDR3 in amino acids: CAISESGTGVYNEQFF. CDR3 nucleotide sequence: TGTGCCATCAGTGAGTCGGGGACAGGGGTCTACAATGAGCAGTTCTTC.

This clonotype was counted only a few times. Mismatch with germline at one junction end may stem from a read error. The rearrangement uses TRBV7-7 and TRBJ2-5; D is perhaps TRBD2 (6 bases). CDR3 length: 15 residues. Germline lookup yields CDR1 SSHAT and CDR2 FNYEAQ (reference sequence). CDR3 in DNA: TGTGCTAGCAGTTCGACGGGGGATCCTCAAGAGACCCAGTACTTC. As protein: CASSSTGDPQETQYF.

This clonotype has ten or more counts. The chain recombines TRBV7-6 with TRBJ2-5; 7 bases match TRBD1. The CDR3 has 15 residues. With 1 base clipped from V and 0 bases from J, the junction kept 2 bases outside the gene matches. Germline CDR1 is SGHVS and CDR2 is FNYEAQ. The CDR3 coding sequence is TGTGCCAGCAGCTTAGTCACAGGGGACCAAGAGACCCAGTACTTC. This gives the protein CASSLVTGDQETQYF.

The chain is built from TRBV10-3 and TRBJ2-3; 7 bases agree with TRBD1. The germline V gene encodes CDR1 ENHRY and CDR2 SYGVKD. Trimming at V came to 4 bases and at J to 2 bases, leaving 6 bases not matched to a gene. The CDR3 is 15 amino acids. CDR3 protein: CAISGWTGATDTQYF. DNA for the CDR3: TGTGCCATCAGTGGGTGGACAGGAGCCACAGATACGCAGTATTTT.

The chain recombines TRBV4-1 with TRBJ1-2; 8 nucleotides match TRBD1. V dropped 0 bases and J dropped 7; count of bases not matched to a gene: 1. There are 13 residues in the CDR3. Per the germline V gene, CDR1 is MGHRA and CDR2 is YSYEKL. This CDR3 reads CASSQDRGLGYTF. Written as DNA, the CDR3 is TGCGCCAGCAGCCAAGACAGGGGGCTTGGCTACACCTTC.

This clonotype came up a few times. This sequence joins TRBV7-2 and TRBJ1-5, with 7 bases aligning to TRBD1. Germline V lookup: CDR1 SGHTA, CDR2 FQGNSA. J gave up 5 bases and V 1 base, and 5 bases lay outside the gene matches. This CDR3 is 15 amino acids long. The CDR3 protein is CASSLEGQRYQPQHF. The CDR3 DNA sequence: TGTGCCAGCAGCTTAGAGGGACAGAGGTATCAGCCCCAGCATTTT.

This sequence joins TRBV12-3 or TRBV12-4 and TRBJ2-1; D remains ambiguous. This CDR3 contains 11 residues. V shed 5 bases and J shed 9 bases, with 8 bases lying between them. The CDR3 DNA reads TGTGCCAGCAGTCCGACCGGTGAGCAGTTCTTC. The encoded protein is CASSPTGEQFF.

This chain joins TRBV9 and TRBJ1-1; D perhaps matches TRBD1 (5 bases). CDR3 size: 16 residues. With 3 bases removed from V and 1 base from J, the gap between germline ends came to 16 bases. Germline values: CDR1 SGDLS, CDR2 YYNGEE. CDR3: CASSEFQDTGNTEAFF. CDR3 nucleotides: TGTGCCAGCAGCGAGTTCCAAGATACAGGGAACACTGAAGCTTTCTTT.

CDR3 loop: CASSQEGLLSYNEQFF. CDR3 in DNA: TGTGCCAGCAGCCAAGAAGGTCTACTCTCCTACAATGAGCAGTTCTTC. The V call is TRBV4-2, the J call TRBJ2-1; no reliable D call. The CDR3 loop spans 16 amino acids. V was clipped by 0 bases and J by 0 bases, with 9 bases between them. Germline CDR1 LGHNA, CDR2 YNFKEQ.

The table lists this clonotype with a few counts. J is TRBJ2-2 and V is TRBV4-1, with D possibly matching TRBD2 (7 bases). CDR3 size: 15 residues. From germline, CDR1 is MGHRA and CDR2 YSYEKL. The ends were cut back, 4 bases at V and 5 bases at J, with 14 bases in the middle. The chain's CDR3 is CASSRIQGGTGELFF. Here the CDR3 DNA reads TGCGCCAGCAGCCGAATACAGGGAGGGACCGGGGAGCTGTTTTTT.

V is TRBV12-5 and J is TRBJ2-1, with 11 nucleotides matching TRBD2. In germline, CDR1 is LGHNT, CDR2 FRNRAP. V gave up 6 bases and J gave up 7 bases; unmatched junction bases: 5. CDR3 length equals 14 residues. Written as DNA, the CDR3 is TGTGCTAGTGGGTATAGCGGGGGGGCAAATGAGCAGTTCTTC. Its protein product is CASGYSGGANEQFF.